This passage covers 7 T cell receptor beta chains from one sample sequenced in a study of blood T cell repertoires in COVID-19. Sequencing used immunoSEQ multiplex PCR; TCRdb keeps in-frame clones, though not all of them. The sample comprises 55,000 to 65,000 clones, more than 85% of which are singletons, and 2% to 2.5% rests with the top ten. Material for sequencing was peripheral blood. The origin of the receptors is a man in his 60s with acute or convalescent COVID-19.

The V gene is TRBV19, the J gene TRBJ1-5, with 7 nucleotides matching TRBD1. J was trimmed by 2 bases and V by 7 bases; bases with no gene match: 8. The CDR3 totals 15 residues. Germline V CDR1 and CDR2: LNHDA, SQIVND (reference sequence). CDR3 protein: CASNRPGTGNQPQHF. In DNA, the CDR3 is TGTGCCAGTAATCGACCCGGGACAGGCAATCAGCCCCAGCATTTT.

The chain is built from TRBV6-5 and TRBJ2-5; 9 bases are a match to TRBD2. There are 16 residues in the CDR3. The trim removed 3 bases at V and 2 bases at J, leaving 7 bases unmatched. CDR1 and CDR2 (germline): MNHEY, SVGAGI. CDR3 bases: TGTGCCAGCAGTTATAGCGGGAGAAGGGGACAAGAGACCCAGTACTTC. Protein product: CASSYSGRRGQETQYF.

This sequence joins TRBV28 and TRBJ1-5; TRBD1 matches at 8 bases. There are 14 residues in the CDR3. Germline lookup yields CDR1 MDHEN and CDR2 SYDVKM. Unmatched junction bases numbered 4, after V lost 2 bases and J lost 7 bases. The CDR3 is CASSLAGGGQPQHF. In nucleotides, the CDR3 is TGTGCCAGCAGTTTAGCAGGGGGCGGGCAGCCCCAGCATTTT. The complete variable domain, with remaining parts taken from reference TRBV28 and TRBJ1-5, reads DVKVTQSSRYLVKRTGEKVFLECVQDMDHENMFWYRQDPGLGLRLIYFSYDVKMKEKGDIPEGYSVSREKKERFSLILESASTNQTSMYLCASSLAGGGQPQHFGDGTRLSIL.

This clone was found once. The chain has TRBV6-1 and TRBJ2-7; 7 positions agree with TRBD1. Germline CDR1 is MNHNS and CDR2 is SASEGT. This CDR3 is 14 amino acids long. V trimming: 3 bases; J trimming: 6 bases; junction bases outside the gene matches: 8. For the CDR3, the DNA is TGTGCCAGCAGTGACGGGACAGCGTACGGCGAGCAGTACTTC. Translation gives CASSDGTAYGEQYF.

The chain uses TRBV19 and TRBJ2-3; 8 bases fit TRBD2. V was pared by 3 bases and J by 5 bases, with 4 bases of the junction left unmatched. CDR1 LNHDA and CDR2 SQIVND come from the germline V gene (reference sequence). This CDR3 region has 14 residues. CDR3 in amino acids: CASSMTGGGDTQYF. The CDR3 coding sequence is TGTGCCAGTAGTATGACGGGAGGGGGAGATACGCAGTATTTT.

Only a few counts were recorded for this clone. This sequence joins TRBV29-1 and TRBJ2-7; 13 nucleotides match TRBD2. Germline V gene sequence: CDR1 SQVTM, CDR2 ANQGSEA. V lost 7 bases, J lost 4 bases, and 4 bases stayed unmatched. The CDR3 has 13 residues. CDR3 nucleotides: TGCAGCGGACGGACTAGCGGGAGTTACGAGCAGTACTTC. It encodes CSGRTSGSYEQYF.

The chain is built from TRBV4-3 and TRBJ2-3; perhaps TRBD1 as D (5 bases). The CDR3 consists of 18 residues. The V and J ends lost 1 base and 0 bases respectively, with 17 bases between them. Per the germline V gene, CDR1 is LGHNA and CDR2 is YSLEER. CDR3 coding DNA: TGCGCCAGCAGCCAAGGCTTCGGTGGGGCAGGTAGCACAGATACGCAGTATTTT. Protein product: CASSQGFGGAGSTDTQYF.